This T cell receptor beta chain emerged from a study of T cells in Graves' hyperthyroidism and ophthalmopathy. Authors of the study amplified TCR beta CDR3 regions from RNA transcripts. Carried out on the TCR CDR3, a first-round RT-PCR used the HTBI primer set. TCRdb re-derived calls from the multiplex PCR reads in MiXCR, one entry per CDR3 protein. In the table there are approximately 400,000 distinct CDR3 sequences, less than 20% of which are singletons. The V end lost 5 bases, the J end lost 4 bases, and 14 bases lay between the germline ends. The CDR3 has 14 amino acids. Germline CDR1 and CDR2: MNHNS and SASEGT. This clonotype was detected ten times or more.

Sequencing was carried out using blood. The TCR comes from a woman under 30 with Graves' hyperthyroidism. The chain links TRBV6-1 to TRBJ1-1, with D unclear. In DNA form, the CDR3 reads TGTGCCAGCAGTTATGGAGGCACGCGCACTGAAGCTTTCTTT. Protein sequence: CASSYGGTRTEAFF.